This T cell receptor (beta chain) was recorded in a study of blood T cell repertoires in COVID-19. About the research overall: Samples of COVID-19 (acute and convalescent) were obtained from the United States, Italy and Spain. Sample material is recorded as cDNA or gDNA derived from T cells, B-cell-depleted T cells, or PBMCs.

CDR1 and CDR2 (germline): SQVTM, ANQGSEA. The CDR3 is made up of 16 amino acids. Trimming took 1 base from V and 0 from J; bases not matched to a gene: 7. The participants were between 18 and 89 years old and came from about two dozen US areas. Donors were grouped by their self-reported clinical history. Repertoires were generated with immunoSEQ multiplex PCR, while TCRdb's copy carries only in-frame clones and drops some. The sample holds roughly 180,000 clones, about four fifths seen once. V gene TRBV29-1 combines with J gene TRBJ1-1; 8 bases match TRBD1. Sequenced input: PBMCs or T cells enriched from blood (not recorded which). The receptor was derived from a woman aged 45-60 years in a cohort exposed to, infected with or recovered from COVID-19 (not recorded which). Written as DNA, the CDR3 is TGCAGCGTTGAAGCCCCCAGGGGGCTCATGAACACTGAAGCTTTCTTT. Translating gives CSVEAPRGLMNTEAFF.